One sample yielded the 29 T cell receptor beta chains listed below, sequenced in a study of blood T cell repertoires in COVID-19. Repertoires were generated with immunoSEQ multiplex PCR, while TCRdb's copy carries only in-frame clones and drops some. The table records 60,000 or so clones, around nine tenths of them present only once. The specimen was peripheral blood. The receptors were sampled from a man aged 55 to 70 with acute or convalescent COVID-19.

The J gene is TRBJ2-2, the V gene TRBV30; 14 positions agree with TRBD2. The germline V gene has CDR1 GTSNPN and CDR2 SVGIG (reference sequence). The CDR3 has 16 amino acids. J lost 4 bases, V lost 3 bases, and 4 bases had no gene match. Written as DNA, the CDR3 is TGTGCCTGGAGGGGACTAGCGGGAGTCAGCACCGGGGAGCTGTTTTTT. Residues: CAWRGLAGVSTGELFF. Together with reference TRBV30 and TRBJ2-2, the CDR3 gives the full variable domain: SQTIHQWPATLVQPVGSPLSLECTVEGTSNPNLYWYRQAAGRGLQLLFYSVGIGQISSEVPQNLSASRPQDRQFILSSKKLLLSDSGFYLCAWRGLAGVSTGELFFGEGSRLTVL.

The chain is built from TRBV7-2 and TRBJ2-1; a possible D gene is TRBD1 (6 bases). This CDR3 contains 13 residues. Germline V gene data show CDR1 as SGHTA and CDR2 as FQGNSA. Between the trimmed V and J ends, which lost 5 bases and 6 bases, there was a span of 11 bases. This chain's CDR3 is CASSRGSFNEQFF. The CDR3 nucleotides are TGTGCCAGCAGCAGGGGGAGCTTCAATGAGCAGTTCTTC.

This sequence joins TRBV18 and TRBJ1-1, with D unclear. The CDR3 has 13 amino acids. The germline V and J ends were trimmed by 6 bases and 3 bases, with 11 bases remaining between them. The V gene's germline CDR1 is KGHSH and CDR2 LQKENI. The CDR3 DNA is TGTGCCAGCTCGTCCGTCCGGGACACTGAAGCTTTCTTT. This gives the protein CASSSVRDTEAFF.

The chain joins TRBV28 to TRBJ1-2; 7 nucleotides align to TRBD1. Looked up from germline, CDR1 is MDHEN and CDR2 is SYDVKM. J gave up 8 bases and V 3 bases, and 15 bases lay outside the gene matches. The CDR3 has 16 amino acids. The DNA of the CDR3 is TGTGCCAGCAGTTTGTGGGGCACAGGGGCTCCTATGGGCTACACCTTC. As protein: CASSLWGTGAPMGYTF.

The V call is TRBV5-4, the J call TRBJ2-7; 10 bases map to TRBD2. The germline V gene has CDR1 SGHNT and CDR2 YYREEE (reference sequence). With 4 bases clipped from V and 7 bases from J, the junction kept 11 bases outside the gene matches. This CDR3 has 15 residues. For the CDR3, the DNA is TGTGCCAGCAGCCGCAATGGACTAGCGGAGGGGGAGCAGTACTTC. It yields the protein CASSRNGLAEGEQYF.

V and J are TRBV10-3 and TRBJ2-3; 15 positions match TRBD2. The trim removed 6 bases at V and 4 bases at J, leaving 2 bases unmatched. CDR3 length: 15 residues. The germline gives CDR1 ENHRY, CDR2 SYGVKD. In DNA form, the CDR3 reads TGTGCCATCAGGGGGACTAGCGGGAGGTCAGATACGCAGTATTTT. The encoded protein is CAIRGTSGRSDTQYF.

CDR3 nucleotide sequence: TGCGCCAGCAGCTTGTCAGCGGGAGGTAGCTCCTACAATGAGCAGTTCTTC. Translating gives CASSLSAGGSSYNEQFF. V and J are TRBV5-1 and TRBJ2-1; 9 bases map to TRBD2. Germline trimming cut 1 base from V and 0 bases from J; bases unmatched to any gene: 5. The V gene's germline CDR1 is SGHRS and CDR2 YFSETQ. The CDR3 has 17 residues.

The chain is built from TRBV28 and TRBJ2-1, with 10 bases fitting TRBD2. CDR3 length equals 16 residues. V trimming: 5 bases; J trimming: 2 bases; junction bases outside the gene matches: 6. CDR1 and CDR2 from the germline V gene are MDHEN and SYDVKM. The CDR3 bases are TGTGCCAGCAGTCTCCCTAGCGGGGGCGCCTACAATGAGCAGTTCTTC. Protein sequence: CASSLPSGGAYNEQFF.

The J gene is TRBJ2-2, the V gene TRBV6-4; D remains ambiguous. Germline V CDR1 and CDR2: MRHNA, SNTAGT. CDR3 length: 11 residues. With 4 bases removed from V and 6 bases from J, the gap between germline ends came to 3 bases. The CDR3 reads CASSVSGELFF. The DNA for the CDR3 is TGTGCCAGCAGTGTATCCGGGGAGCTGTTTTTT.

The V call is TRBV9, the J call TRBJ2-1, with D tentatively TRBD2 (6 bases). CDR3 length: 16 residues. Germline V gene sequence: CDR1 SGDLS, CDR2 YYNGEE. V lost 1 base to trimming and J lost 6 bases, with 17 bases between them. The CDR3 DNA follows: TGTGCCAGCAGCGTACAGACTAGGACGACCTCCAATGAGCAGTTCTTC. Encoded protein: CASSVQTRTTSNEQFF.

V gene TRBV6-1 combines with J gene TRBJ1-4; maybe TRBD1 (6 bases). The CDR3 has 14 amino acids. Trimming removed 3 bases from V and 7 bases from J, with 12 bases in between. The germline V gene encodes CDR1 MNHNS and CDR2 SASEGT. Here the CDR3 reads CASSDGARGEKLFF. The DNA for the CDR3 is TGTGCCAGCAGTGACGGAGCCAGGGGTGAAAAACTGTTTTTT.

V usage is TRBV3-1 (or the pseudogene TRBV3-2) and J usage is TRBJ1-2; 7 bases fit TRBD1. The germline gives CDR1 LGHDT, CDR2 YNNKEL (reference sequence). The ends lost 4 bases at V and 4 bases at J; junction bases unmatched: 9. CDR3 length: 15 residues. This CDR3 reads CASSRNHRGRYGYTF. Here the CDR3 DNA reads TGTGCCAGCAGCCGGAACCACAGGGGCCGCTATGGCTACACCTTC.

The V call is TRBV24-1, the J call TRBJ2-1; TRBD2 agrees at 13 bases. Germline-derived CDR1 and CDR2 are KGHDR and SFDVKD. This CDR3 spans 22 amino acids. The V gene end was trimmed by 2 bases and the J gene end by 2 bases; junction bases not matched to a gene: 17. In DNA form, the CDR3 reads TGTGCCACCAGTGATTCCCCGGCGGGACTAGCGGGATCCCACTCCCCCTACAATGAGCAGTTCTTC. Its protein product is CATSDSPAGLAGSHSPYNEQFF.

CDR3 DNA: TGCGCCAGCAGCCAAGCCTCCGGGACTAGCACTTACTTC. It translates to CASSQASGTSTYF. V usage is TRBV5-1 and J usage is TRBJ2-7, with 9 bases fitting TRBD2. Germline V gene lookup returns CDR1 SGHRS and CDR2 YFSETQ. With 4 bases clipped from V and 13 bases from J, the junction kept 12 bases outside the gene matches. CDR3 length: 13 amino acids.

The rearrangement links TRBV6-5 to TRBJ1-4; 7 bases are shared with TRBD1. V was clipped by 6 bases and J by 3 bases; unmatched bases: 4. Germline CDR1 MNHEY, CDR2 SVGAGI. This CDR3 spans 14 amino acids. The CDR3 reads CASRRTGANEKLFF. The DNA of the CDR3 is TGTGCCAGCAGGAGGACAGGAGCTAATGAAAAACTGTTTTTT.

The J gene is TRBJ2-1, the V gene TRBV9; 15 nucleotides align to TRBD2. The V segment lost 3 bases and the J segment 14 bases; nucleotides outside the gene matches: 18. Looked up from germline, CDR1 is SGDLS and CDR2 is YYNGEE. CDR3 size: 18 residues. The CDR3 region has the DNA TGTGCCAGCAGCGCTTCGATCCCCGGGACTAGCGGGAGGTGGCCTGAGTTCTTC. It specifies CASSASIPGTSGRWPEFF. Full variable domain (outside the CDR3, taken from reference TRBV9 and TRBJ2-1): DSGVTQTPKHLITATGQRVTLRCSPRSGDLSVYWYQQSLDQGLQFLIQYYNGEERAKGNILERFSAQQFPDLHSELNLSSLELGDSALYFCASSASIPGTSGRWPEFFGPGTRLTVL.

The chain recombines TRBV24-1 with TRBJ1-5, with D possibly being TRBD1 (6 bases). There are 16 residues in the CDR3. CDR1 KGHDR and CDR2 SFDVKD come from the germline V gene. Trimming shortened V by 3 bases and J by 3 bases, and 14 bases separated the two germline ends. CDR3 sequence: CATSDTTGNHNQPQHF. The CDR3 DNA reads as TGTGCCACCAGTGATACTACAGGGAATCACAATCAGCCCCAGCATTTT.

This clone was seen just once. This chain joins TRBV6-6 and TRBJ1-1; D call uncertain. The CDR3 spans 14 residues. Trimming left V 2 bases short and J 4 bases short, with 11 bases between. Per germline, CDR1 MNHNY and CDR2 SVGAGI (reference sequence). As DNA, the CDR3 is TGTGCCAGCAGTTACGGGCAGATCAGCACTGAAGCTTTCTTT. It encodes CASSYGQISTEAFF.

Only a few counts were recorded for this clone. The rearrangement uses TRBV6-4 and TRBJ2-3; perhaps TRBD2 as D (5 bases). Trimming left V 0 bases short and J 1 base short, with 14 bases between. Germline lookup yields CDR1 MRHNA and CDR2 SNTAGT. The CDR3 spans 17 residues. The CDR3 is CASSDSMFGGGTDTQYF. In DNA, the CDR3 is TGTGCCAGCAGTGACTCGATGTTTGGAGGCGGCACAGATACGCAGTATTTT.

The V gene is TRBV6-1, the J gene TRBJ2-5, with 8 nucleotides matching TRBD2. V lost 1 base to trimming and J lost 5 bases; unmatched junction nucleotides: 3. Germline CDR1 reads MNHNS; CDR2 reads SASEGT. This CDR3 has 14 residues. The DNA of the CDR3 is TGTGCCAGCAGTGAAGGGGGGACTAGGGAGACCCAGTACTTC. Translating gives CASSEGGTRETQYF.

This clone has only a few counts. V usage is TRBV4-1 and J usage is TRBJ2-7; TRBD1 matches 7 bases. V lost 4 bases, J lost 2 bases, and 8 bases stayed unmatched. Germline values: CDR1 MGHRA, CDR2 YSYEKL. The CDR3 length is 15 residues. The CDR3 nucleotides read TGCGCCAGCAGCCTGGGACAGCCCAACACCTACGAGCAGTACTTC. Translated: CASSLGQPNTYEQYF.

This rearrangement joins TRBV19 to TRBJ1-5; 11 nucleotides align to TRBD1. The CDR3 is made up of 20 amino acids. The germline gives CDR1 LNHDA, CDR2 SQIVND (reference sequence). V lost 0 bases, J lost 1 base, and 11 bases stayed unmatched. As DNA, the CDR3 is TGTGCCAGTAGTATAGATCCCAGGACAGGGGGCGATTTGAGCAATCAGCCCCAGCATTTT. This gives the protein CASSIDPRTGGDLSNQPQHF.

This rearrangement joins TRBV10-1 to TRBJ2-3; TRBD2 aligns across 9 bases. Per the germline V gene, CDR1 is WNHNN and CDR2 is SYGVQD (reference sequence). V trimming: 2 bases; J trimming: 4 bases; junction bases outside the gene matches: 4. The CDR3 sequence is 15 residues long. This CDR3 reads CASSEGLARADTQYF. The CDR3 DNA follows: TGCGCCAGCAGTGAGGGACTAGCGCGGGCAGATACGCAGTATTTT.

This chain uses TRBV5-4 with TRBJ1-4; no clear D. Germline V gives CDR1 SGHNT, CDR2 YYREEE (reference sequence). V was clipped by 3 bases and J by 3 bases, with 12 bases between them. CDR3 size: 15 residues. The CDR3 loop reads CASSSGGVANEKLFF. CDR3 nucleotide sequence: TGTGCCAGCAGCTCTGGCGGGGTTGCTAATGAAAAACTGTTTTTT. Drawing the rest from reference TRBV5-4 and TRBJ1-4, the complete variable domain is ETGVTQSPTHLIKTRGQQVTLRCSSQSGHNTVSWYQQALGQGPQFIFQYYREEENGRGNFPPRFSGLQFPNYSSELNVNALELDDSALYLCASSSGGVANEKLFFGSGTQLSVL.

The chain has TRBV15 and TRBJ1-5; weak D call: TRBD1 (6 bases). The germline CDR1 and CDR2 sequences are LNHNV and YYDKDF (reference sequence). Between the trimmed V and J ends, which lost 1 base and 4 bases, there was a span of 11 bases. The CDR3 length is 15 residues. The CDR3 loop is CATSRAGGANQPQHF. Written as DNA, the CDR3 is TGTGCCACCAGCAGAGCCGGGGGGGCGAATCAGCCCCAGCATTTT.

The CDR3 loop reads CASSLGRSGANVLTF. DNA for the CDR3: TGTGCCAGCAGTTTAGGCCGCTCTGGGGCCAACGTCCTGACTTTC. This chain uses TRBV28 with TRBJ2-6; D gene uncertain. Looked up from germline, CDR1 is MDHEN and CDR2 is SYDVKM. Trimming removed 2 bases at V and 0 bases at J, with 5 bases between. CDR3 length equals 15 residues.

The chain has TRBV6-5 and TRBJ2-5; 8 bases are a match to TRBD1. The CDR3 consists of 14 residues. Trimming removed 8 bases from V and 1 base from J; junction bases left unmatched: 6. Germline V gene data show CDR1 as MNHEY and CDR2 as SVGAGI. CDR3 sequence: CASSRGRAQETQYF. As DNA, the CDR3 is TGTGCCAGCTCCAGGGGGCGGGCCCAAGAGACCCAGTACTTC.

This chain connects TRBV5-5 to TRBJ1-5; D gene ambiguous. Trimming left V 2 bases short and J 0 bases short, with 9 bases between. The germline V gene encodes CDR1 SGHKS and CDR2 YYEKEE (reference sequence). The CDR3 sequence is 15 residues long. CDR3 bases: TGTGCCAGCAGCTTAGCAGGCAATAGCAATCAGCCCCAGCATTTT. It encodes CASSLAGNSNQPQHF.

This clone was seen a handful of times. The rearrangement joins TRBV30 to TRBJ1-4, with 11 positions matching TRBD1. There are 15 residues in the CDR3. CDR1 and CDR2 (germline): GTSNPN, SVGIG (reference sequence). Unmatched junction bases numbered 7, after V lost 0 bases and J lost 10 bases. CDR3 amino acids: CAWSVLRTGGGKLFF. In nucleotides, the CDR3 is TGTGCCTGGAGTGTACTGAGGACAGGGGGCGGAAAACTGTTTTTT. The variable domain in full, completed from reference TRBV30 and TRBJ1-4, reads SQTIHQWPATLVQPVGSPLSLECTVEGTSNPNLYWYRQAAGRGLQLLFYSVGIGQISSEVPQNLSASRPQDRQFILSSKKLLLSDSGFYLCAWSVLRTGGGKLFFGSGTQLSVL.